Detailed here is one T cell receptor (beta chain). The data were taken from a study of blood T cell repertoires in COVID-19. Trimming took off 9 bases at V and 5 bases at J, with 17 bases between the two ends. Germline values: CDR1 SNHLY, CDR2 FYNNEI. The CDR3 spans 14 residues. Participants reported their clinical history, and cohort assignment relied on those reports. Authors' methods: Scientists estimated how many nucleated cells there were by amplifying reference gene primers. The repertoire was sequenced with immunoSEQ multiplex PCR; TCRdb's copy has only in-frame clones and lacks some. D and trimming come from the DNA, and the V and J calls and clone size come from that table. Here the sample spans about 430,000 clones, 70% to 90% being singletons.

V gene TRBV2 combines with J gene TRBJ2-1; a possible D gene is TRBD2 (6 bases). What was sequenced was PBMCs or T cells enriched from blood (not recorded which). This clonotype was obtained from a woman between 18 and 29 years old who had been exposed to COVID-19. CDR3 DNA sequence: TGTGCCAGTAGGGACTTCCCACCTAACAATGAGCAGTTCTTC. It translates to CASRDFPPNNEQFF.